This TCR beta chain came from a study of beta chain features in type 1 diabetes. The ends lost 6 bases at V and 3 bases at J; junction bases unmatched: 2. There are 12 residues in the CDR3. CDR1 is ENHRY and CDR2 is SYGVKD in the germline V gene. cDNA synthesis used the whole RNA isolate, giving expressed TCRB sequences. Some clones are missing from TCRdb's copy, which holds only in-frame ones; the method was immunoSEQ multiplex PCR. The sample lists roughly 500,000 clones, about 30% occurring once. Findings and limits, study-wide: PCR might favor shorter templates, but any such skew would affect patients and controls equally.

For this clone: No antigen is known for it.

The receptor's source is a man aged 18 to 29 in good health. Source material: naive CD4+ T cells from blood. The V and J genes are TRBV10-3 and TRBJ2-7, with TRBD2 matching over 7 bases. In DNA form, the CDR3 reads TGTGCCATCAGGGCTAGCGGCTACGAGCAGTACTTC. It is translated as CAIRASGYEQYF.